One T cell receptor beta chain is described in this entry. This specimen comes from a study of blood T cells in healthy people across ages. With a J-beta primer mix and a sample-barcoded 5' primer, a second PCR ran about 6 to 11 cycles. TCRdb independently ran MiXCR on the 5' RACE reads; one entry per CDR3 protein. This table has over 600,000 distinct CDR3 sequences, less than 60% appearing once. Germline values: CDR1 LNHNV, CDR2 YYDKDF (reference sequence). The V and J ends lost 1 base and 2 bases respectively, with 15 bases between them. This CDR3 is 17 amino acids long. This TCR was recovered from an elderly man in good health. V and J are TRBV15 and TRBJ2-4; no firm D call. Specimen: blood. CDR3 sequence reads: CATSRVSDDLTKNIQYF. In nucleotides, the CDR3 is TGTGCCACCAGCAGAGTCTCGGACGATTTAACCAAAAACATTCAGTACTTC.